This TCR beta chain was identified in a study of T-cell reconstitution after alpha-beta-depleted transplantation in children. Study outcomes and limitations: Recipient T cells and thymic progenitors that survived gave rise to the high TCRbeta diversity observed at day 60 in some patients. When one year had passed after transplant, most T-cell counts and diversity came from newly produced T cells. Alpha-beta T cells about two months after transplant reportedly derived from several hundred expanded graft clones.

The V and J ends lost 6 bases and 6 bases, in that order; junction bases with no gene match: 14. Per germline, CDR1 ENHRY and CDR2 SYGVKD. This CDR3 has 17 amino acids. Unique molecular identifiers were used to barcode this TCRbeta library. MiXCR, applied by TCRdb to the PCR reads, yields one record per CDR3 protein. Among 550,000 to 800,000 distinct CDR3 sequences listed, about an eighth were seen once. This clonotype occurred many times. The antigen is unknown. J is TRBJ2-3 and V is TRBV10-3; TRBD2 matches 11 bases. The sample consisted of PBMCs, taken before TCRalphabeta/CD19-depleted stem cell transplant. The sequence was obtained from a girl between 2 and 10 years old with congenital amegakaryocytic thrombocytopenia, due to receive a stem cell transplant. In nucleotides, the CDR3 is TGTGCCATCAGCCTCCCTTCTAGCGGGAGGACGATGGATACGCAGTATTTT. This translates into CAISLPSSGRTMDTQYF.